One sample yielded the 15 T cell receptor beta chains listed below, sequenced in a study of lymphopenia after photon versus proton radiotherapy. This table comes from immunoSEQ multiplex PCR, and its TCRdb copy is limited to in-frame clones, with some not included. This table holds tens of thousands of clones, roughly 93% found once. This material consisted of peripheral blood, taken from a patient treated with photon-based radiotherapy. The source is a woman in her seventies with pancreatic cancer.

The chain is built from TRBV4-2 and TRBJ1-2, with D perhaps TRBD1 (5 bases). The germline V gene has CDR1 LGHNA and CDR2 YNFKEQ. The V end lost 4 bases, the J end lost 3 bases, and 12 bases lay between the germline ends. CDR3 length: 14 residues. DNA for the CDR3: TGTGCCAGCAGCCCTGGGGCGGGGGACTATGGCTACACCTTC. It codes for CASSPGAGDYGYTF.

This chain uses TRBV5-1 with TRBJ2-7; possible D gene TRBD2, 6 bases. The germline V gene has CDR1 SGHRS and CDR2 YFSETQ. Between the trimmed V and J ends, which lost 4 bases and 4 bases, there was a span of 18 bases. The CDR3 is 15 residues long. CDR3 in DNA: TGCGCCAGCAGCCCCGGAGTAGGGAGGAGATACGAGCAGTACTTC. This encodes CASSPGVGRRYEQYF. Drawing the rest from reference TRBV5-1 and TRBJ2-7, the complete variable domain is KAGVTQTPRYLIKTRGQQVTLSCSPISGHRSVSWYQQTPGQGLQFLFEYFSETQRNKGNFPGRFSGRQFSNSRSEMNVSTLELGDSALYLCASSPGVGRRYEQYFGPGTRLTVT.

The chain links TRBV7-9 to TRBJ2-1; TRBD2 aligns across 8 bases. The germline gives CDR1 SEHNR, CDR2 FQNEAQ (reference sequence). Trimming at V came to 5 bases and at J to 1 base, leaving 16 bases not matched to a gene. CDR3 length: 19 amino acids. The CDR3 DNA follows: TGTGCCAGCAGCCCTGGGACTAGAGGGCTGGGTGAATCCTACAATGAGCAGTTCTTC. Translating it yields CASSPGTRGLGESYNEQFF.

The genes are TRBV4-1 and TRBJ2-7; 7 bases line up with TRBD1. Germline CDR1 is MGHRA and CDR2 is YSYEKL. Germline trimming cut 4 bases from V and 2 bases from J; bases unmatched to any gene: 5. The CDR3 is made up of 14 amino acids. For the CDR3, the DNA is TGCGCCAGCAGCCCTCGGACAGGCCCCTACGAGCAGTACTTC. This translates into CASSPRTGPYEQYF.

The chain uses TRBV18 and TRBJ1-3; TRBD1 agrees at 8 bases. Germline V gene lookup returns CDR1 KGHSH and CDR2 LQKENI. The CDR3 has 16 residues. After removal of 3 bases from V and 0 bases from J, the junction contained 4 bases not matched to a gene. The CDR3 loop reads CASSPRQGSSGNTIYF. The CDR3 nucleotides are TGTGCCAGCTCACCTCGACAGGGGAGCTCTGGAAACACCATATATTTT.

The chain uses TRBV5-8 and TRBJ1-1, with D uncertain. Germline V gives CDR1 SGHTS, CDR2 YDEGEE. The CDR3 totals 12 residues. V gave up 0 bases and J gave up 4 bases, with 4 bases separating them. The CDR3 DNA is TGTGCCAGCAGCTTGGGGGCCACTGAAGCTTTCTTT. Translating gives CASSLGATEAFF.

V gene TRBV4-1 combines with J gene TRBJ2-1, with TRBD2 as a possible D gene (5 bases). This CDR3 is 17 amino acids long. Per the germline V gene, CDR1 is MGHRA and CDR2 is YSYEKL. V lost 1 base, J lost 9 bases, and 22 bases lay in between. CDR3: CASSQGGSENTIGEQFF. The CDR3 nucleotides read TGCGCCAGCAGCCAAGGCGGTAGCGAGAATACGATCGGTGAGCAGTTCTTC.

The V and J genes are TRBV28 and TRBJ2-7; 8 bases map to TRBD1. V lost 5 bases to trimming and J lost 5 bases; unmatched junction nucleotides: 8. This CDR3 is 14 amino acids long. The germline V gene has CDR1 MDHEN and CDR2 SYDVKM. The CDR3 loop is CASSPWGQVHEQYF. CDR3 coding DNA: TGTGCCAGCAGTCCCTGGGGACAGGTCCACGAGCAGTACTTC.

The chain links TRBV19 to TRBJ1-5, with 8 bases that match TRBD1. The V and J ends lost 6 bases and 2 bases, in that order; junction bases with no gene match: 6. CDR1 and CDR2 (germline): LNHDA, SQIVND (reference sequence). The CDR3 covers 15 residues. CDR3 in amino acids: CASSPLTGGNQPQHF. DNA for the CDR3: TGTGCCAGTAGCCCTTTGACAGGGGGCAATCAGCCCCAGCATTTT.

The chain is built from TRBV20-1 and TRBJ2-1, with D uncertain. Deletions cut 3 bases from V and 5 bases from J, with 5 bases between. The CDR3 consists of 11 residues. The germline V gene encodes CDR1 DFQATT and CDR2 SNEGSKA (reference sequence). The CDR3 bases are TGCAGTGCTAGTGACAACAATGAGCAGTTCTTC. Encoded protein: CSASDNNEQFF.

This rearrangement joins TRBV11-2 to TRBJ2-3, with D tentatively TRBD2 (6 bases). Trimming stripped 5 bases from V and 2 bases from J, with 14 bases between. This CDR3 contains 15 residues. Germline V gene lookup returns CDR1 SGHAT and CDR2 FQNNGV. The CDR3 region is CASSPMAGPTDTQYF. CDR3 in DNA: TGTGCCAGCAGCCCTATGGCGGGGCCCACAGATACGCAGTATTTT.

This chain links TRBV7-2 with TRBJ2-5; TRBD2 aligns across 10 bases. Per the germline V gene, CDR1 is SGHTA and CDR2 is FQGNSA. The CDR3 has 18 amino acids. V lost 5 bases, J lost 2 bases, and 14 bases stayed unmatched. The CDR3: CASSVKGAGGPRQETQYF. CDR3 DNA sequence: TGTGCCAGCAGCGTAAAAGGAGCGGGAGGGCCTCGGCAAGAGACCCAGTACTTC.

The CDR3 loop is CASTLGASGQETQYF. CDR3 nucleotides: TGTGCCAGCACCCTTGGAGCTAGCGGGCAAGAGACCCAGTACTTC. The chain carries TRBV5-5 and TRBJ2-5; 8 bases are a match to TRBD2. V shed 6 bases, J shed 2 bases, and the junction held 9 bases outside the gene matches. CDR1 is SGHKS, CDR2 YYEKEE, per germline (reference sequence). CDR3 size: 15 residues.

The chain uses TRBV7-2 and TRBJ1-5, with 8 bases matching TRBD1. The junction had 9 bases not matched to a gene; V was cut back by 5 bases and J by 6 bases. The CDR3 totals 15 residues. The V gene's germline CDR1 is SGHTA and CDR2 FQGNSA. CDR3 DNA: TGTGCCAGCAGCCCAGCGGGGACAGGTTTTCAGCCCCAGCATTTT. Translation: CASSPAGTGFQPQHF.

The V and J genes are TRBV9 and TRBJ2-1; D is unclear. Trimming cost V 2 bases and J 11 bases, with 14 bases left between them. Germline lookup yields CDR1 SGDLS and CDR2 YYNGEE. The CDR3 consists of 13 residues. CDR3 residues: CASSVNHQSQQFF. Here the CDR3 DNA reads TGTGCCAGCAGCGTGAACCACCAGAGCCAGCAGTTCTTC.